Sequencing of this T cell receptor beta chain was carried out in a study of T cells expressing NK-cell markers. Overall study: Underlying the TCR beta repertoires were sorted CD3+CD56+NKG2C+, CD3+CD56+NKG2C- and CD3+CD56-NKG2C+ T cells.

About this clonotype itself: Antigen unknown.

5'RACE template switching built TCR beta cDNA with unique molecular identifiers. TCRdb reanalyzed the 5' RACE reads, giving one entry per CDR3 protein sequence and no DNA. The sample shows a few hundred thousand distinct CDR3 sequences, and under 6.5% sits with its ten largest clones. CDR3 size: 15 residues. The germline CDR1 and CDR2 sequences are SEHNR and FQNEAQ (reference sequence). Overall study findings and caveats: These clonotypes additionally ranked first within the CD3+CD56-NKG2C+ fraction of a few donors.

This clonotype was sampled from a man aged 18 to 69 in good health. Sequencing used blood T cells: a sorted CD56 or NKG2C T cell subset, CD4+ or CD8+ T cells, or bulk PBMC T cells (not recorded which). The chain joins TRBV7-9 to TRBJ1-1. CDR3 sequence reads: CASRSRETMGTEAFF.